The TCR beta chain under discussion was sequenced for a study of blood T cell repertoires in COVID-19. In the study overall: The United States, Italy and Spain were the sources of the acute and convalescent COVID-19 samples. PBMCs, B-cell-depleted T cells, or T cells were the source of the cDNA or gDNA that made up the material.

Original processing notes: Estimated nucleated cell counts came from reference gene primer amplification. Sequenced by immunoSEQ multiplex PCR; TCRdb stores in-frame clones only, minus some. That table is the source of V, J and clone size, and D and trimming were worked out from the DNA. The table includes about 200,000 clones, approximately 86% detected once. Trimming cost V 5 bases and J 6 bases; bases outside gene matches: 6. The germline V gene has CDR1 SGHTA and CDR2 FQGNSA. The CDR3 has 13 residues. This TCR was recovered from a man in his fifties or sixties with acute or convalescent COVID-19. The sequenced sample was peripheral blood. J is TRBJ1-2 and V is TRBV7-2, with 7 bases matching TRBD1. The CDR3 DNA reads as TGTGCCAGCAGCCCTGGACAGGAACATGGCTACACCTTC. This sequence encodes CASSPGQEHGYTF.